The 10 T cell receptor beta chains below come from one sample, sequenced in a study of blood T cell repertoires in COVID-19. Clones were sequenced by immunoSEQ multiplex PCR, and TCRdb holds only the in-frame ones, with some missing. This table holds approximately 26,000 clones, roughly 87% found once. The sequenced material came from peripheral blood. The receptors were gathered from a human donor in a cohort sampled during active COVID-19. The donor label of this sample is uncertain.

V is TRBV19 and J is TRBJ1-5; the D gene is possibly TRBD1 (6 bases). There are 16 residues in the CDR3. V was clipped by 5 bases and J by 3 bases, with 17 bases between them. Germline V gene sequence: CDR1 LNHDA, CDR2 SQIVND (reference sequence). The CDR3 DNA follows: TGTGCCAGTAGTTCGGCCCTCACAGGGATCAATCAGCCCCAGCATTTT. Its translation: CASSSALTGINQPQHF.

The rearrangement links TRBV12-3 or TRBV12-4 to TRBJ1-2; D possibly corresponds to TRBD1 (6 bases). The CDR3 length is 13 residues. Trimming took 5 bases from V and 7 from J, leaving 14 bases between them. The CDR3 DNA reads TGTGCCAGCAGTCTCGCGGGGGCCGGTGGCTACACCTTC. Translation: CASSLAGAGGYTF.

This clone has a single count. V gene TRBV2 combines with J gene TRBJ2-2; 11 bases line up with TRBD1. Germline V gives CDR1 SNHLY, CDR2 FYNNEI. The CDR3 covers 14 residues. Unmatched junction bases numbered 0, after V lost 6 bases and J lost 3 bases. This CDR3 is CASRGQGDTGELFF. The CDR3 DNA reads as TGTGCCAGCAGGGGACAGGGGGACACCGGGGAGCTGTTTTTT.

This chain uses TRBV18 with TRBJ2-6, with a possible D match to TRBD1 (6 bases). Germline CDR1 and CDR2: KGHSH and LQKENI. CDR3 length equals 15 residues. The V end lost 3 bases, the J end lost 2 bases, and 8 bases lay between the germline ends. The CDR3 protein is CASSPGQPGANVLTF. CDR3 sequence (DNA): TGTGCCAGCTCACCCGGACAGCCTGGGGCCAACGTCCTGACTTTC.

This clone was recorded only once. The rearrangement joins TRBV9 to TRBJ2-3; 7 bases are a match to TRBD2. Per germline, CDR1 SGDLS and CDR2 YYNGEE. This CDR3 comprises 17 residues. Trimming at V came to 4 bases and at J to 0 bases, leaving 11 bases not matched to a gene. CDR3 sequence: CASSTSAWGSSTDTQYF. In DNA, the CDR3 is TGTGCCAGCAGCACTAGCGCCTGGGGCTCTAGCACAGATACGCAGTATTTT.

This rearrangement joins TRBV4-3 to TRBJ1-3, with D maybe TRBD1 (5 bases). The V gene's germline CDR1 is LGHNA and CDR2 YSLEER. This CDR3 spans 15 amino acids. Trimming took off 5 bases at V and 2 bases at J, with 13 bases between the two ends. The CDR3 loop reads CASSNNPGPGNTIYF. Here the CDR3 DNA reads TGCGCCAGCAGCAACAATCCAGGGCCTGGAAACACCATATATTTT.

The chain couples TRBV27 to TRBJ1-5, with 7 bases identical to TRBD1. Germline V gene sequence: CDR1 MNHEY, CDR2 SMNVEV (reference sequence). The CDR3 covers 14 residues. V lost 2 bases and J lost 2; bases outside the gene matches: 0. The CDR3 reads CASSLTGGNQPQHF. For the CDR3, the DNA is TGTGCCAGCAGTTTAACAGGGGGCAATCAGCCCCAGCATTTT.

V and J are TRBV4-2 and TRBJ2-5; 11 bases align to TRBD2. The CDR3 loop spans 17 amino acids. Germline V lookup: CDR1 LGHNA, CDR2 YNFKEQ. Trimming cost V 1 base and J 1 base; bases outside gene matches: 5. CDR3 DNA sequence: TGTGCCAGCAGCCAAGGGGCCGGGACTAGCGGCCAAGAGACCCAGTACTTC. Protein: CASSQGAGTSGQETQYF.

The DNA of the CDR3 is TGTGCCAGCAGTGGGGAGGGGAGCACAGATACGCAGTATTTT. It encodes CASSGEGSTDTQYF. The chain combines TRBV7-9 with TRBJ2-3; TRBD2 matches at 7 bases. V gave up 6 bases and J gave up 0 bases; unmatched junction bases: 3. The CDR3 is 14 residues long. CDR1 is SEHNR, CDR2 FQNEAQ, per germline (reference sequence). Supplemented by reference TRBV7-9 and TRBJ2-3, the full variable domain reads DTGVSQNPRHKITKRGQNVTFRCDPISEHNRLYWYRQTLGQGPEFLTYFQNEAQLEKSRLLSDRFSAERPKGSFSTLEIQRTEQGDSAMYLCASSGEGSTDTQYFGPGTRLTVL.

The V call is TRBV9, the J call TRBJ2-5; weak D call: TRBD2 (5 bases). The CDR3 loop spans 16 amino acids. Germline V lookup: CDR1 SGDLS, CDR2 YYNGEE. Trimming removed 3 bases from V and 5 bases from J, with 20 bases in between. The CDR3 DNA reads as TGTGCCAGCAGCGGAGACGCGGGCCCCCCGGGGGAGACCCAGTACTTC. It is translated as CASSGDAGPPGETQYF.